A single sample gave rise to the 21 T cell receptor beta chains below, sequenced in a study of blood T cell repertoires in COVID-19. Data came from immunoSEQ multiplex PCR; TCRdb stores just in-frame clones and leaves some out. The data contain fewer than 250,000 clones, 80% to 90% of them singletons. Sequencing was performed on peripheral blood. Every receptor here comes from a man in his fifties or sixties with acute or convalescent COVID-19.

The sample holds one count of this clone. Written as DNA, the CDR3 is TGCGCCAGCAGCTTGTGGGGACAGGATTTAGACATTCAGTACTTC. It yields the protein CASSLWGQDLDIQYF. The rearrangement links TRBV5-1 to TRBJ2-4, with 8 positions matching TRBD1. V lost 1 base to trimming and J lost 8 bases; unmatched junction nucleotides: 8. The CDR3 consists of 15 residues. CDR1 and CDR2 (germline): SGHRS, YFSETQ.

The gene calls are TRBV25-1 and TRBJ1-2, with 7 bases lining up with TRBD1. J gave up 8 bases and V 4 bases, and 10 bases lay outside the gene matches. CDR1 and CDR2 from the germline V gene are MGHDK and SYGVNS. The CDR3 length is 14 residues. CDR3 loop: CASSVRQGVDGYTF. The CDR3 DNA is TGTGCCAGCAGTGTTAGACAGGGTGTGGACGGCTACACCTTC.

V and J are TRBV6-2 or TRBV6-3 and TRBJ2-5, with 8 bases identical to TRBD1. There are 15 residues in the CDR3. In germline, CDR1 is MNHEY, CDR2 SVGEGT. Losses at the gene ends were 0 bases for V and 5 bases for J; bases not matched to a gene: 5. CDR3 nucleotides: TGTGCCAGCAGTTACTCGGAGACAGGGGTTGAGACCCAGTACTTC. The encoded protein is CASSYSETGVETQYF.

The gene calls are TRBV6-5 and TRBJ1-3; D gene ambiguous. Germline CDR1 and CDR2: MNHEY and SVGAGI. V was pared by 4 bases and J by 3 bases, with 10 bases between. CDR3 length: 14 residues. The CDR3 bases are TGTGCCAGCAGTTCCACTATGGGTGGAAACACCATATATTTT. Translation gives CASSSTMGGNTIYF.

The chain employs TRBV9 and TRBJ1-1; D not certain. The CDR3 extends over 14 amino acids. Trimming left V 4 bases short and J 0 bases short, with 10 bases between. CDR1 is SGDLS, CDR2 YYNGEE, per germline. The DNA for the CDR3 is TGTGCCAGCAGCCCCGGACTGATGAACACTGAAGCTTTCTTT. Its protein is CASSPGLMNTEAFF.

This chain joins TRBV30 and TRBJ1-4; D is perhaps TRBD1 (5 bases). V dropped 0 bases and J dropped 9 bases, with 20 bases sitting between them. Germline CDR1 and CDR2: GTSNPN and SVGIG (reference sequence). The CDR3 length is 16 residues. CDR3 protein: CAWSVLSRERGKKLFF. CDR3 DNA: TGTGCCTGGAGTGTACTGTCTCGGGAGAGGGGAAAAAAACTGTTTTTT.

The rearrangement joins TRBV3-1 (or the pseudogene TRBV3-2) to TRBJ1-1; D uncertain. Germline CDR1 and CDR2: LGHDT and YNNKEL (reference sequence). The CDR3 sequence is 15 residues long. V was shortened by 3 bases and J by 3 bases, with 14 bases between the two germline ends. The CDR3 DNA follows: TGTGCCAGCAGCCATGCTACCCTGTCGGACACTGAAGCTTTCTTT. It translates to CASSHATLSDTEAFF.

This sequence joins TRBV11-2 and TRBJ1-2, with D hard to call. V was shortened by 3 bases and J by 5 bases, with 10 bases between the two germline ends. Germline V CDR1 and CDR2: SGHAT, FQNNGV. The CDR3 runs 13 residues. Here the CDR3 DNA reads TGTGCCAGCAGCTTTCAGGCGGGATATGGCTACACCTTC. Translation: CASSFQAGYGYTF.

The table lists this clone with a count of one. V and J are TRBV6-5 and TRBJ2-7, with 8 bases fitting TRBD1. The V and J ends lost 5 bases and 3 bases, in that order; junction bases with no gene match: 9. CDR3 size: 15 residues. The germline gives CDR1 MNHEY, CDR2 SVGAGI. CDR3 coding DNA: TGTGCCAGCAGTACCGTCACAGGGGGAAACTACGAGCAGTACTTC. This codes for CASSTVTGGNYEQYF.

This chain joins TRBV6-4 and TRBJ2-2; weak D call: TRBD2 (5 bases). CDR1 MRHNA and CDR2 SNTAGT come from the germline V gene. CDR3 length: 14 amino acids. Trimming took 6 bases from V and 6 from J, leaving 14 bases between them. The CDR3 DNA reads TGTGCCAGCAGCTATGGGCCCGGGGCCGGGGAGCTGTTTTTT. Protein sequence: CASSYGPGAGELFF.

A few counts support this clone. Additional DNA sequences in this sample encode the identical CDR3. The genes are TRBV18 and TRBJ1-5, with a weak D call TRBD1 (5 bases). V lost 3 bases, J lost 2 bases, and 8 bases lay in between. CDR3 size: 14 residues. Germline-derived CDR1 and CDR2 are KGHSH and LQKENI. CDR3 sequence: CASSPPGRNQPQHF. The CDR3 DNA reads as TGTGCCAGCTCACCCCCAGGGCGCAATCAGCCCCAGCATTTT.

The chain recombines TRBV19 with TRBJ1-5; tentatively, D is TRBD1 (5 bases). The CDR3 runs 14 residues. The V end lost 2 bases, the J end lost 5 bases, and 10 bases lay between the germline ends. Germline V gene data show CDR1 as LNHDA and CDR2 as SQIVND (reference sequence). CDR3 region: CASSIRGKDQPQHF. Written as DNA, the CDR3 is TGTGCCAGTAGTATACGGGGGAAGGATCAGCCCCAGCATTTT.

The chain has TRBV19 and TRBJ2-7; no reliable D call. Germline assignment: CDR1 LNHDA and CDR2 SQIVND (reference sequence). V gave up 1 base and J gave up 2 bases, with 6 bases separating them. This CDR3 has 13 amino acids. CDR3 in amino acids: CASSIGQAYEQYF. CDR3 in DNA: TGTGCCAGTAGTATAGGGCAGGCCTACGAGCAGTACTTC.

The chain links TRBV5-6 to TRBJ1-6; D not resolved. Germline V gives CDR1 SGHDT, CDR2 YYEEEE. This CDR3 is built from 12 residues. Trimming removed 5 bases from V and 7 bases from J, with 7 bases in between. CDR3 protein: CASSKQNSPLHF. The DNA for the CDR3 is TGTGCCAGCAGTAAACAGAATTCACCCCTCCACTTT. Variable domain in full (rest from reference TRBV5-6 and TRBJ1-6): DAGVTQSPTHLIKTRGQQVTLRCSPKSGHDTVSWYQQALGQGPQFIFQYYEEEERQRGNFPDRFSGHQFPNYSSELNVNALLLGDSALYLCASSKQNSPLHFGNGTRLTVT.

The chain employs TRBV18 and TRBJ2-5, with 11 bases aligning to TRBD1. After removal of 1 base from V and 5 bases from J, the junction contained 3 bases not matched to a gene. The CDR3 is 15 amino acids. Germline V CDR1 and CDR2: KGHSH, LQKENI. The CDR3 is CASSPQDRGPETQYF. The CDR3 DNA follows: TGTGCCAGCTCACCACAGGACAGGGGGCCGGAGACCCAGTACTTC.

V usage is TRBV18 and J usage is TRBJ2-3, with D tentatively TRBD2 (6 bases). Trimming pared 5 bases from V and 4 bases from J, leaving 19 bases between. CDR3 length equals 16 residues. CDR1 and CDR2 from the germline V gene are KGHSH and LQKENI. CDR3 protein: CASSLLVAATPDTQYF. The CDR3, as DNA: TGTGCCAGCTCATTGTTGGTAGCGGCCACCCCAGATACGCAGTATTTT.

The J gene is TRBJ1-2, the V gene TRBV5-4; the match to TRBD1 covers 8 bases. V lost 5 bases, J lost 4 bases, and 13 bases stayed unmatched. The CDR3 is 16 amino acids. Per the germline V gene, CDR1 is SGHNT and CDR2 is YYREEE (reference sequence). The CDR3 DNA reads as TGTGCCAGCAGTTATCCGGGACAGGACCTTAGCTATGGCTACACCTTC. This sequence encodes CASSYPGQDLSYGYTF.

This chain connects TRBV5-8 to TRBJ2-1; 7 nucleotides line up with TRBD2. Losses at the gene ends were 0 bases for V and 1 base for J; bases not matched to a gene: 10. The CDR3 is made up of 18 amino acids. CDR1 is SGHTS, CDR2 YDEGEE, per germline. The CDR3 here is CASSLGAGRFKSYNEQFF. The CDR3 coding sequence is TGTGCCAGCAGCTTGGGGGCCGGGAGGTTCAAGTCCTACAATGAGCAGTTCTTC.

The rearrangement links TRBV10-2 to TRBJ1-5; D gene uncertain. The CDR3 covers 14 residues. Germline assignment: CDR1 WSHSY and CDR2 SAAADI. V shed 6 bases and J shed 0 bases, with 9 bases lying between them. The CDR3 DNA follows: TGCGCCAGCAGAGAAACAGTTAGCAATCAGCCCCAGCATTTT. Its translation: CASRETVSNQPQHF.

This rearrangement joins TRBV30 to TRBJ1-2, with a tentative D call TRBD1 (5 bases). The germline V gene has CDR1 GTSNPN and CDR2 SVGIG (reference sequence). The CDR3 totals 14 residues. V was cut by 3 bases and J by 2 bases, with 13 bases left in between. This CDR3 reads CAWRQQALNYGYTF. For the CDR3, the DNA is TGTGCCTGGAGGCAACAGGCCTTAAACTATGGCTACACCTTC.

The J gene is TRBJ1-1, the V gene TRBV6-5; 8 positions agree with TRBD1. V shed 5 bases and J 9 bases; nucleotides not matched to a gene: 8. The CDR3 runs 13 residues. CDR1 and CDR2 from the germline V gene are MNHEY and SVGAGI. This CDR3 is CASSPRTGSQAFF. In nucleotides, the CDR3 is TGTGCCAGCAGTCCCAGGACAGGGTCCCAAGCTTTCTTT.